These 6 T cell receptor beta chains were sequenced from one sample in a study of blood T cells in healthy people across ages. With a J-beta primer mix and a sample-barcoded 5' primer, a second PCR ran about 7 to 11 cycles. One entry per CDR3 protein, called by TCRdb with MiXCR from the 5' RACE reads. This sample yields roughly 930,000 distinct CDR3 sequences, of which approximately 49% are seen a single time; roughly an eighth belongs to the top ten. The sample taken for sequencing was blood. These receptors originate from a man aged 30 to 39 in good health.

This clonotype occurred a few times. V is TRBV6-6 and J is TRBJ2-7; 7 bases match TRBD1. J was trimmed by 1 base and V by 8 bases; bases with no gene match: 5. Germline V CDR1 and CDR2: MNHNY, SVGAGI (reference sequence). The CDR3 loop spans 13 amino acids. CDR3 in amino acids: CASGQGVSYEQYF. CDR3 nucleotides: TGTGCCAGCGGGCAGGGGGTTTCCTACGAGCAGTACTTC.

The V and J genes are TRBV11-3 and TRBJ2-3, with 12 bases aligning to TRBD2. V lost 5 bases and J lost 4; bases outside the gene matches: 7. Germline V gene lookup returns CDR1 SGHNT and CDR2 YENEEA. CDR3 length: 16 amino acids. The CDR3: CASSPRLAGDPDTQYF. The CDR3 DNA sequence: TGTGCCAGCAGCCCACGACTAGCGGGGGACCCAGATACGCAGTATTTT.

This chain connects TRBV7-2 to TRBJ2-3; perhaps TRBD2 as D (5 bases). V was cut by 2 bases and J by 2 bases, with 11 bases left in between. This CDR3 comprises 15 residues. Germline V gene sequence: CDR1 SGHTA, CDR2 FQGNSA. CDR3 sequence reads: CASSLMSGITDTQYF. Here the CDR3 DNA reads TGTGCCAGCAGCTTAATGAGCGGAATCACAGATACGCAGTATTTT.

Remarks on this clonotype: Relative to the germline gene, one junction end is altered; a read error may explain this. The chain has TRBV4-1 and TRBJ1-2; 7 positions agree with TRBD1. CDR3 length: 14 amino acids. Germline V gene sequence: CDR1 MGHRA, CDR2 YSYEKL. CDR3: CASIQDSRGDGYTF. CDR3 sequence (DNA): TGCGCCAGCATCCAAGACTCCAGGGGGGATGGCTACACCTTC.

This clonotype was found once. Germline is not matched at one junction end, which may reflect a read error. V and J are TRBV29-1 and TRBJ2-3; D might be TRBD1 (6 bases). CDR1 is SQVTM, CDR2 ANQGSEA, per germline. This CDR3 is built from 14 residues. DNA for the CDR3: TGCAGCGTGGGGACATTAGATCACACAGATACGCGGTATTTT. It specifies CSVGTLDHTDTRYF.

This clonotype was seen only a few times. CDR3 DNA: TGTGCCAGCAGTCTCAAGGGCTCGGGGGGAGACACAGATACGCAGTATTTT. Its protein product is CASSLKGSGGDTDTQYF. The chain couples TRBV27 to TRBJ2-3, with TRBD2 identical over 7 bases. Germline V gene lookup returns CDR1 MNHEY and CDR2 SMNVEV (reference sequence). Trimming cost V 5 bases and J 2 bases; bases outside gene matches: 13. The CDR3 loop spans 17 amino acids.